Each of the 12 T cell receptor beta chains below was sequenced from the same sample in a study of T cell repertoires in cytomegalovirus infection. Each CDR3 protein is one row after TCRdb ran MiXCR on the reads. Of approximately 250,000 distinct CDR3 sequences in the sample, approximately 9.2% are singletons; the top ten hold more than 12%. Material for sequencing was PBMCs. These receptors all come from a human donor in good health (CMV status not recorded). Some clones in this sample may be carry-over from other donors' samples.

This clonotype appeared a few times. The rearrangement links TRBV5-6 to TRBJ2-7; D may be TRBD2 (7 bases). The CDR3 sequence is 16 residues long. The germline CDR1 and CDR2 sequences are SGHDT and YYEEEE. Trimming cost V 4 bases and J 5 bases, with 22 bases left between them. In DNA, the CDR3 is TGTGCCAGCAGCCACCGGGGGGCCCTGAAGATCCACGAGCAGTACTTC. Translating it yields CASSHRGALKIHEQYF.

This clonotype came up many times. The chain's CDR3 is CASSLGQGPAGNTIYF. The CDR3 region has the DNA TGTGCCAGCAGCTTGGGACAGGGCCCAGCTGGAAACACCATATATTTT. The chain joins TRBV7-2 to TRBJ1-3, with 9 bases aligning to TRBD1. V lost 3 bases, J lost 2 bases, and 5 bases stayed unmatched. The CDR3 extends over 16 amino acids. Germline V gene sequence: CDR1 SGHTA, CDR2 FQGNSA.

The sample holds many counts of this clonotype. The chain carries TRBV4-3 and TRBJ2-1; D is possibly TRBD2 (6 bases). Germline V gene lookup returns CDR1 LGHNA and CDR2 YSLEER. This CDR3 is 17 amino acids long. Trimming removed 0 bases at V and 8 bases at J, with 20 bases between. The DNA for the CDR3 is TGCGCCAGCAGCCAAGAATCCGCCTTCACACTAGCCCATGAGCAGTTCTTC. It is translated as CASSQESAFTLAHEQFF.

The genes are TRBV7-6 and TRBJ1-1, with D possibly being TRBD1 (5 bases). Germline loops: CDR1 SGHVS, CDR2 FNYEAQ. Trimming shortened V by 5 bases and J by 5 bases, and 18 bases separated the two germline ends. CDR3 length equals 15 residues. CDR3 amino acids: CASSPLRGSYTEAFF. The DNA of the CDR3 is TGTGCCAGCAGCCCCCTACGGGGGTCTTATACTGAAGCTTTCTTT.

This clonotype was seen repeatedly, ten times or more. The chain uses TRBV20-1 and TRBJ2-3; 9 nucleotides match TRBD2. CDR3 length equals 13 residues. Germline V CDR1 and CDR2: DFQATT, SNEGSKA (reference sequence). J gave up 6 bases and V 5 bases, and 6 bases lay outside the gene matches. DNA for the CDR3: TGCAGTGCTGGTGCGGGGGGGGGCGATACGCAGTATTTT. Its protein is CSAGAGGGDTQYF.

The chain joins TRBV12-3 or TRBV12-4 to TRBJ1-1; D might be TRBD1 (6 bases). V dropped 3 bases and J dropped 8 bases, with 16 bases sitting between them. The CDR3 is 14 residues long. In DNA, the CDR3 is TGTGCCAGCAGTTTGGGGGGCAGCGCGTCGGAAGCTTTCTTT. Protein sequence: CASSLGGSASEAFF.

This clonotype came up many times. The chain employs TRBV7-2 and TRBJ2-7; D gene uncertain. The CDR3 length is 13 residues. CDR1 SGHTA and CDR2 FQGNSA come from the germline V gene. The V end lost 4 bases, the J end lost 3 bases, and 10 bases lay between the germline ends. In DNA form, the CDR3 reads TGTGCCAGCAGCTCAACGACAAGCTACGAGCAGTACTTC. Its translation: CASSSTTSYEQYF. Complete variable domain (other parts from reference TRBV7-2 and TRBJ2-7): GAGVSQSPSNKVTEKGKDVELRCDPISGHTALYWYRQSLGQGLEFLIYFQGNSAPDKSGLPSDRFSAERTGGSVSTLTIQRTQQEDSAVYLCASSSTTSYEQYFGPGTRLTVT.

This clonotype was recorded a few times. The V and J genes are TRBV6-2 or TRBV6-3 and TRBJ2-3; 7 bases are shared with TRBD1. Germline V gene data show CDR1 as MNHEY and CDR2 as SVGEGT. This CDR3 is 16 amino acids long. V gave up 4 bases and J gave up 1 base; unmatched junction bases: 8. CDR3 sequence: CASSSPRQGGTDTQYF. DNA of the CDR3: TGTGCCAGCAGTTCACCCCGACAGGGTGGCACAGATACGCAGTATTTT.

This clonotype came up a few times. The gene calls are TRBV5-6 and TRBJ2-2; a weak D match, TRBD1 (6 bases). Germline assignment: CDR1 SGHDT and CDR2 YYEEEE. This CDR3 contains 15 residues. Trimming took off 1 base at V and 3 bases at J, with 10 bases between the two ends. The CDR3 here is CASSLLQGYTGELFF. The DNA of the CDR3 is TGTGCCAGCAGCTTGCTACAGGGATACACCGGGGAGCTGTTTTTT.

This clonotype occurred many times. The chain couples TRBV7-2 to TRBJ1-2; TRBD1 agrees at 7 bases. CDR1 is SGHTA, CDR2 FQGNSA, per germline. This CDR3 has 14 amino acids. Trimming took 5 bases from V and 8 from J; bases not matched to a gene: 11. The CDR3 spells CASSPRQGLGGYTF. The CDR3 nucleotides read TGTGCCAGCAGCCCAAGACAGGGCCTTGGAGGCTACACCTTC.

This chain connects TRBV20-1 to TRBJ1-1; D not certain. This CDR3 is 14 amino acids long. CDR1 DFQATT and CDR2 SNEGSKA come from the germline V gene (reference sequence). Trimming took 3 bases from V and 5 from J, leaving 16 bases between them. The CDR3 DNA follows: TGCAGTGCTAGGTCCCCTTTCATGGGGACTGAAGCTTTCTTT. It encodes CSARSPFMGTEAFF.

The table lists this clonotype with many counts. The rearrangement joins TRBV7-2 to TRBJ1-2; TRBD1 agrees at 12 bases. The CDR3 spans 14 residues. Germline V gene lookup returns CDR1 SGHTA and CDR2 FQGNSA. J lost 8 bases, V lost 5 bases, and 6 bases had no gene match. In nucleotides, the CDR3 is TGTGCCAGCAGCGCCGGGACAGGGGGCTACGGCTACACCTTC. Residues: CASSAGTGGYGYTF.